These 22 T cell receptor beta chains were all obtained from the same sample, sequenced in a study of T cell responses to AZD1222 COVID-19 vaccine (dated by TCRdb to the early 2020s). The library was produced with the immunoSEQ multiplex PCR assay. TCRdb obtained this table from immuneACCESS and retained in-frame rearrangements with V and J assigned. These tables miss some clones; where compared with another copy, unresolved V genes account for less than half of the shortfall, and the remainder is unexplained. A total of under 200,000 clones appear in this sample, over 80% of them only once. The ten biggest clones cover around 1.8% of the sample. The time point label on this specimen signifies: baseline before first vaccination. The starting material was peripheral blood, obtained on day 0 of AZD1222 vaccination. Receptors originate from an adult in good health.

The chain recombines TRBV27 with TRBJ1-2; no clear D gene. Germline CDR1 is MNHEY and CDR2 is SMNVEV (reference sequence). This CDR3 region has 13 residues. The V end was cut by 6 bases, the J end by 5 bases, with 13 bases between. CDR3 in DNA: TGTGCCAGCAGGCACGTCAGTTCATATGGCTACACCTTC. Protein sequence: CASRHVSSYGYTF.

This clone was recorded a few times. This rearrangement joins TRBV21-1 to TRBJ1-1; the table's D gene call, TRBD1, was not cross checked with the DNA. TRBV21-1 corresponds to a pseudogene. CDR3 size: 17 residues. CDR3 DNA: TGTGCCAGCAGCGGACCCGAGACCGGGACAGCGAACACTGAAGCTTTCTTT. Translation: CASSGPETGTANTEAFF.

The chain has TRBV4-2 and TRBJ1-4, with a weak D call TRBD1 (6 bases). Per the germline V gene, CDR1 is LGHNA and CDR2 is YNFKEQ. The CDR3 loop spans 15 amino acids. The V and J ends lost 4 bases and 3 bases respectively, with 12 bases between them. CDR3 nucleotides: TGTGCCAGCAGCCCCTTGGACAGCCCTAATGAAAAACTGTTTTTT. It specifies CASSPLDSPNEKLFF.

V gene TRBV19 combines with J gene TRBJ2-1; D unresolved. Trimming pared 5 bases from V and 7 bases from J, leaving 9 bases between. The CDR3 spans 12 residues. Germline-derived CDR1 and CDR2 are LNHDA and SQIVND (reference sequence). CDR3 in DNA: TGTGCCAGTAGTGCCCACCAGAATGAGCAGTTCTTC. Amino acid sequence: CASSAHQNEQFF.

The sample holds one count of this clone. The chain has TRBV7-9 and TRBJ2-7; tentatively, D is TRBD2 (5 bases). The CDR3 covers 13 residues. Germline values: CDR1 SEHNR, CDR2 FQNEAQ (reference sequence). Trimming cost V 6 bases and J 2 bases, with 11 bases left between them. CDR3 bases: TGTGCCAGCAGTCATACTAGACCCTACGAGCAGTACTTC. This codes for CASSHTRPYEQYF. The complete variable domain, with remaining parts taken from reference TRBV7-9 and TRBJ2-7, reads DTGVSQNPRHKITKRGQNVTFRCDPISEHNRLYWYRQTLGQGPEFLTYFQNEAQLEKSRLLSDRFSAERPKGSFSTLEIQRTEQGDSAMYLCASSHTRPYEQYFGPGTRLTVT.

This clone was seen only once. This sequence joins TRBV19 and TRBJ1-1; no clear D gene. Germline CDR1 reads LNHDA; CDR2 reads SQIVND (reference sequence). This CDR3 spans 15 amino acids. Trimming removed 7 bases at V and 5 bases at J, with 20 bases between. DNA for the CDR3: TGTGCCAGTAAGAGTTCGTCACTCTCGAGGACTGAAGCTTTCTTT. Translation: CASKSSSLSRTEAFF.

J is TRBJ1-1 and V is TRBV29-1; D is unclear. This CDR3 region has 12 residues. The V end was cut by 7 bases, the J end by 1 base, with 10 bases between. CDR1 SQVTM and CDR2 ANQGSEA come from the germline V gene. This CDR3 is CSGRKANTEAFF. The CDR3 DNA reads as TGCAGCGGAAGAAAAGCGAACACTGAAGCTTTCTTT.

The CDR3 region has the DNA TGTGCCTGGAGTTTGACCAGCGGGGGATGGGAGACCCAGTACTTC. Amino acid sequence: CAWSLTSGGWETQYF. V and J are TRBV30 and TRBJ2-5, with 8 bases identical to TRBD2. In germline, CDR1 is GTSNPN, CDR2 SVGIG (reference sequence). The trim removed 2 bases at V and 5 bases at J, leaving 10 bases unmatched. This CDR3 contains 15 residues.

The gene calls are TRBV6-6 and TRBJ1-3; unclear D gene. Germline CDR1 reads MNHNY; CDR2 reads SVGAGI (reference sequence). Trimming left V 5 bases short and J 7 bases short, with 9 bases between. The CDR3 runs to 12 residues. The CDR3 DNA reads TGTGCCAGCAGTCAAGGAGTTAACACCATATATTTT. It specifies CASSQGVNTIYF.

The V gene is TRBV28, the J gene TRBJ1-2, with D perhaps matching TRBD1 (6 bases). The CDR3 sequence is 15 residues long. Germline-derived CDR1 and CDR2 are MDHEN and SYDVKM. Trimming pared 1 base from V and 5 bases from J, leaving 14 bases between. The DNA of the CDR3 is TGTGCCAGCAGTTTATACAGGGATAATTGGTATGGCTACACCTTC. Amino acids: CASSLYRDNWYGYTF.

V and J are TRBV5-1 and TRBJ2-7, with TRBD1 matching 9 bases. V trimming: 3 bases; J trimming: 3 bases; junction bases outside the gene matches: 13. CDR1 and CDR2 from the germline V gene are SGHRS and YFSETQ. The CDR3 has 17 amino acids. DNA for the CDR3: TGCGCCAGCAGCTCCACAGTCTCCGGGACAGGGCGCTACGAGCAGTACTTC. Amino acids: CASSSTVSGTGRYEQYF.

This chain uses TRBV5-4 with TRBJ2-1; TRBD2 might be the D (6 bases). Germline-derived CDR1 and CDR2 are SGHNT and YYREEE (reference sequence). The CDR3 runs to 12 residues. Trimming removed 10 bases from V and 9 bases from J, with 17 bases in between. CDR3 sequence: CAGYSAGSEQFF. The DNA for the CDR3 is TGTGCCGGATATAGCGCCGGGAGTGAGCAGTTCTTC.

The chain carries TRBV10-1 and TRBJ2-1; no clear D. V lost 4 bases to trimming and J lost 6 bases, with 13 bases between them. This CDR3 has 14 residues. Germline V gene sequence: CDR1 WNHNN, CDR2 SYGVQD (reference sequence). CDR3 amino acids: CASSVSPGPNEQFF. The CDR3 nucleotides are TGCGCCAGCAGTGTTTCACCGGGTCCCAATGAGCAGTTCTTC.

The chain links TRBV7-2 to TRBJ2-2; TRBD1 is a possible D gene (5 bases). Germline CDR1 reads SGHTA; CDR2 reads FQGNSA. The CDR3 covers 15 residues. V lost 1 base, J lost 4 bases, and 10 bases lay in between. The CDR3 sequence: CASSLVTGATGELFF. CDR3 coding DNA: TGTGCCAGCAGCTTAGTAACAGGAGCCACCGGGGAGCTGTTTTTT.

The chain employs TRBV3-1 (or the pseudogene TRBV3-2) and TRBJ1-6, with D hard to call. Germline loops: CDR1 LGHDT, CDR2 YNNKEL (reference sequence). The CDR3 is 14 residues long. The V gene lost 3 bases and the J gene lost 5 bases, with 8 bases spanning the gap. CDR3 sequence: CASSQTHNNSPLHF. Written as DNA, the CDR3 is TGTGCCAGCAGCCAGACCCATAATAATTCACCCCTCCACTTT.

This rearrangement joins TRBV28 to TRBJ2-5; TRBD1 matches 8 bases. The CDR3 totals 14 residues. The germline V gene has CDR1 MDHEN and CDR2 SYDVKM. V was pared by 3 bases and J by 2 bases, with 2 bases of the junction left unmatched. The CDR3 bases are TGTGCCAGCAGTTTTCGGACAGGGCAAGAGACCCAGTACTTC. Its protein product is CASSFRTGQETQYF.

Here the CDR3 DNA reads TGTGCCAGCAGCGTAAGCAGGGGGAGGACAGAGACCCAGTACTTC. This gives the protein CASSVSRGRTETQYF. The genes are TRBV7-2 and TRBJ2-5, with a tentative D call TRBD1 (7 bases). This CDR3 spans 15 amino acids. Germline V CDR1 and CDR2: SGHTA, FQGNSA. The V gene lost 5 bases and the J gene lost 4 bases, with 17 bases spanning the gap.

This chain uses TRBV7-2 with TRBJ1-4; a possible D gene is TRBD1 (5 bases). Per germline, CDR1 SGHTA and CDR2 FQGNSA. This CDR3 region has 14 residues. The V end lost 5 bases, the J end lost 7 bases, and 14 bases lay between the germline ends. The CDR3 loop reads CASSIGTVGEKLFF. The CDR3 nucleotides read TGTGCCAGCAGCATAGGGACGGTGGGTGAAAAACTGTTTTTT. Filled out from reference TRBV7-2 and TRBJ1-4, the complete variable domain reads GAGVSQSPSNKVTEKGKDVELRCDPISGHTALYWYRQSLGQGLEFLIYFQGNSAPDKSGLPSDRFSAERTGGSVSTLTIQRTQQEDSAVYLCASSIGTVGEKLFFGSGTQLSVL.

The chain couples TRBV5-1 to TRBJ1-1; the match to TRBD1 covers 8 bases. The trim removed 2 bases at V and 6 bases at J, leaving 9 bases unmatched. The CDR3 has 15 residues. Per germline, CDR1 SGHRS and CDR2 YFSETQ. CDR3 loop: CASSFKRQGRSEAFF. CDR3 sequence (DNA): TGCGCCAGCAGCTTTAAGAGACAGGGGAGGTCTGAAGCTTTCTTT.

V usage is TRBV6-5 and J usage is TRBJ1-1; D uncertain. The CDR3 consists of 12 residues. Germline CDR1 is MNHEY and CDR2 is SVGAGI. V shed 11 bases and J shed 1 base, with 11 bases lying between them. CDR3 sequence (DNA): TGTGCCGCGGGGAGGCAGAACACTGAAGCTTTCTTT. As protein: CAAGRQNTEAFF.

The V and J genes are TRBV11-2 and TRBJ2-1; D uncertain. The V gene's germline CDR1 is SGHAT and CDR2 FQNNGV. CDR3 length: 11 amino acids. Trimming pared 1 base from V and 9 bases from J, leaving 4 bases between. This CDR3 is CASSLGAEQFF. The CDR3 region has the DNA TGTGCCAGCAGCTTAGGGGCTGAGCAGTTCTTC.

The CDR3 DNA follows: TGTGCCAGCAGCCAATTCTCGGGTGGAGGAGAGCAGTACTTC. This translates into CASSQFSGGGEQYF. The chain has TRBV3-1 (or the pseudogene TRBV3-2) and TRBJ2-7, with D possibly matching TRBD2 (5 bases). This CDR3 spans 14 amino acids. The V end was cut by 2 bases, the J end by 7 bases, with 15 bases between. Germline V gives CDR1 LGHDT, CDR2 YNNKEL (reference sequence).